The clone carrying this T cell receptor (beta chain) has just a few counts. The table came from immunoSEQ multiplex PCR; TCRdb's copy has only in-frame clones and leaves some out. Of approximately 400,000 clones in the sample, 85% to 95% were seen once. This record belongs to a study of shared T cell receptors in the human thymus. Germline assignment: CDR1 SGHNT and CDR2 YYREEE (reference sequence). V dropped 3 bases and J dropped 5; count of bases not matched to a gene: 5. This CDR3 contains 14 residues. The specimen sequenced was thymocytes. The source of this sequence is a human donor. The chain has TRBV5-4 and TRBJ2-5; 9 bases match TRBD1. In DNA form, the CDR3 reads TGTGCCAGCAGCTCGCTAGGACAGGGGGAGACCCAGTACTTC. Protein: CASSSLGQGETQYF.